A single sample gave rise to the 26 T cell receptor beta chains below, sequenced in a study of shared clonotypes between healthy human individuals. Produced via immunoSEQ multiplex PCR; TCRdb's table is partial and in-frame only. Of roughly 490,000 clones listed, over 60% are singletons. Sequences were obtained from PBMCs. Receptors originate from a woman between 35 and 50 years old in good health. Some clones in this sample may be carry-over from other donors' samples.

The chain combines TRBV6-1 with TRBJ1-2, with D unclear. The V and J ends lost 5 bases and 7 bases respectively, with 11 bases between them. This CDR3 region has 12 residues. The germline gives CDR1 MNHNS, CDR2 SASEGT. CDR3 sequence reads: CASSPGSFGYTF. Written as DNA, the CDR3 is TGTGCCAGCAGTCCCGGTTCGTTTGGCTACACCTTC.

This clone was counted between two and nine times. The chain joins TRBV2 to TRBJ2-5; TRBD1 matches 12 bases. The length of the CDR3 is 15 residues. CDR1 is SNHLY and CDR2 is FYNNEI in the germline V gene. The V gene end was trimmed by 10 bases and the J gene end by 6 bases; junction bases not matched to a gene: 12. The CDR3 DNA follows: TGTGCCACCTGTCCCGGGACAGGGGGCGGTCAGACCCAGTACTTC. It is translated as CATCPGTGGGQTQYF.

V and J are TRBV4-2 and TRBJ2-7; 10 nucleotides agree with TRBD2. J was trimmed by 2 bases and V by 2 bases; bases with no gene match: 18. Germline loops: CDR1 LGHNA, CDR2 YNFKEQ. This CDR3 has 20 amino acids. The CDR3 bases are TGTGCCAGCAGCCAATCATACAGCCCAGGGACTAGCGCCCAAACCTACGAGCAGTACTTC. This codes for CASSQSYSPGTSAQTYEQYF.

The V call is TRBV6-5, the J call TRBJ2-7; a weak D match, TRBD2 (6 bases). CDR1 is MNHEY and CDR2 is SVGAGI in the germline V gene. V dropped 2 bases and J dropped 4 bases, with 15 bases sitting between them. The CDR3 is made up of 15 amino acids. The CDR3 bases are TGTGCCAGCAGTTACCCCGCCGGGGGAGAGTACGAGCAGTACTTC. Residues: CASSYPAGGEYEQYF.

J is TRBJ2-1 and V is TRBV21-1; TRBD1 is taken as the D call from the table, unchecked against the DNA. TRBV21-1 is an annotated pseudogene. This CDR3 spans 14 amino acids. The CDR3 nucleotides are TGTGCCACCGTCCTAGCGGCAGGGGGCCATGAGCAGTTCTTC. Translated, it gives CATVLAAGGHEQFF.

The CDR3 here is CASRKAGAYNEQFF. In DNA, the CDR3 is TGTGCCAGCAGAAAAGCGGGGGCCTACAATGAGCAGTTCTTC. The J gene is TRBJ2-1, the V gene TRBV6-6, with 8 bases lining up with TRBD2. The CDR3 totals 14 residues. Unmatched junction bases numbered 3, after V lost 6 bases and J lost 2 bases. Per the germline V gene, CDR1 is MNHNY and CDR2 is SVGAGI (reference sequence).

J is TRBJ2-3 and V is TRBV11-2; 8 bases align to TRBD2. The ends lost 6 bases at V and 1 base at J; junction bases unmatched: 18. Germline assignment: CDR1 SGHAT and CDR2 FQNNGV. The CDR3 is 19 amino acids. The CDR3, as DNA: TGTGCCAGCAGGCCAATAAAAGCGGGAGTCTCTGGGGGCACAGATACGCAGTATTTT. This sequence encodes CASRPIKAGVSGGTDTQYF. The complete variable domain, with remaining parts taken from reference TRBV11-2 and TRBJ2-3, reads EAGVAQSPRYKIIEKRQSVAFWCNPISGHATLYWYQQILGQGPKLLIQFQNNGVVDDSQLPKDRFSAERLKGVDSTLKIQPAKLEDSAVYLCASRPIKAGVSGGTDTQYFGPGTRLTVL.

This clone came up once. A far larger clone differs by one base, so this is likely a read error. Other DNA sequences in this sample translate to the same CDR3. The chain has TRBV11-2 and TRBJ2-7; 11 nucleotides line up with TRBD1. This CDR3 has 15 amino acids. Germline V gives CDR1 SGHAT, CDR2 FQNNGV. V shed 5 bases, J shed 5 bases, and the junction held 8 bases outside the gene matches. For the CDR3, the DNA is TGTGCCAGCAGCCCCCGCGGGGGACAGGGGGACGAGCAGTACTTC. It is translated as CASSPRGGQGDEQYF.

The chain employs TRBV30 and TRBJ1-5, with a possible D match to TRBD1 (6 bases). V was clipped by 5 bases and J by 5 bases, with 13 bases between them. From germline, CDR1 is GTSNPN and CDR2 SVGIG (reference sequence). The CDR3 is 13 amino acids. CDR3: CAWGGNRDQPQHF. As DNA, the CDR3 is TGTGCCTGGGGCGGAAACAGGGATCAGCCCCAGCATTTT.

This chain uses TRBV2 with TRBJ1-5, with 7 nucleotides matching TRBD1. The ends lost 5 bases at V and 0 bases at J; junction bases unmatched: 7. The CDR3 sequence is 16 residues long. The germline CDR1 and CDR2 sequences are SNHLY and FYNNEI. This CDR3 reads CASSPGGGFSNQPQHF. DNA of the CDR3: TGTGCCAGCAGTCCAGGGGGGGGGTTTAGCAATCAGCCCCAGCATTTT. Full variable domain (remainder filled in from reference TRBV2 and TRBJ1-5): EPEVTQTPSHQVTQMGQEVILRCVPISNHLYFYWYRQILGQKVEFLVSFYNNEISEKSEIFDDQFSVERPDGSNFTLKIRSTKLEDSAMYFCASSPGGGFSNQPQHFGDGTRLSIL.

As DNA, the CDR3 is TGTGCCAGCAGCCAAGAGGGGACAGGGCAAATCTATGGCTACACCTTC. Amino acid sequence: CASSQEGTGQIYGYTF. This chain links TRBV4-2 with TRBJ1-2; 9 bases agree with TRBD1. CDR1 and CDR2 (germline): LGHNA, YNFKEQ. With V trimmed by 0 bases and J by 4 bases, 6 bases remained unmatched. The CDR3 is 16 amino acids.

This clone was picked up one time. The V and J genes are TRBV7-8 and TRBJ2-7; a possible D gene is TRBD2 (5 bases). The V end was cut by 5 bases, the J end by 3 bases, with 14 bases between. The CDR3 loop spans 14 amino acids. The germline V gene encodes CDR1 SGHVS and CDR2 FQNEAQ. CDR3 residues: CASSRAEGSYEQYF. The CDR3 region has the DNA TGTGCCAGCAGCCGCGCGGAAGGGAGCTACGAGCAGTACTTC.

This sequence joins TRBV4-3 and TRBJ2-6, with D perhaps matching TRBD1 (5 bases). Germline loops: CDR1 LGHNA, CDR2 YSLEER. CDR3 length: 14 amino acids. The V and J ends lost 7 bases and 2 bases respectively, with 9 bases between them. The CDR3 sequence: CASTRAPGANVLTF. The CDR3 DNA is TGCGCCAGCACCAGGGCCCCTGGGGCCAACGTCCTGACTTTC.

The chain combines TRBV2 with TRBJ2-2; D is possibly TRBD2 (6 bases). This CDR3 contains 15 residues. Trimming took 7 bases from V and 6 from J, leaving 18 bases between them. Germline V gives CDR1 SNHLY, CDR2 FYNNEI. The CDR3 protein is CASNPLAVGAGELFF. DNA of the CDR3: TGTGCCAGCAATCCATTAGCGGTGGGGGCCGGGGAGCTGTTTTTT.

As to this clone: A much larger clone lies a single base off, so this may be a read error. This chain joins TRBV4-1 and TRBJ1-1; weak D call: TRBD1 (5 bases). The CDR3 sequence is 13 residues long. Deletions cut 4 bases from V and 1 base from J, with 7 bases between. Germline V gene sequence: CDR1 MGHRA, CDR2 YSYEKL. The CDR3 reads CASSPTENTEAFF. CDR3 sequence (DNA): TGCGCCAGCAGCCCGACAGAGAACACTGAAGCTTTCTTT.

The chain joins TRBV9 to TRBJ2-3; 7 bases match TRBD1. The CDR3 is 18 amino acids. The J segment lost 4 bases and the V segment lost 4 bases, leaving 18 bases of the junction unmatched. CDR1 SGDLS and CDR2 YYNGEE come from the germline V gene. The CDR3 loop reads CASSPRGGVTGLADTQYF. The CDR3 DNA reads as TGTGCCAGCAGCCCCCGCGGTGGCGTGACAGGGTTGGCAGATACGCAGTATTTT.

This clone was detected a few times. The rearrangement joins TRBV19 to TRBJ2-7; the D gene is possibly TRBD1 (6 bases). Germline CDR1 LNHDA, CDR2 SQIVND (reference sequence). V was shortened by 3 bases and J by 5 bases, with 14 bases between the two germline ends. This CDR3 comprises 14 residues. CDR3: CASSIHRDRDEQYF. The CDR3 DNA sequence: TGTGCCAGTAGTATTCACAGGGACCGCGACGAGCAGTACTTC.

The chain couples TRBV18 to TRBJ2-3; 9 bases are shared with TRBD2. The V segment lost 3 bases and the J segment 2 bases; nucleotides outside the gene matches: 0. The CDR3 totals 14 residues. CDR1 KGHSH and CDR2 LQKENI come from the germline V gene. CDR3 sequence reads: CASSPGLATDTQYF. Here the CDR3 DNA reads TGTGCCAGCTCACCGGGACTAGCCACAGATACGCAGTATTTT.

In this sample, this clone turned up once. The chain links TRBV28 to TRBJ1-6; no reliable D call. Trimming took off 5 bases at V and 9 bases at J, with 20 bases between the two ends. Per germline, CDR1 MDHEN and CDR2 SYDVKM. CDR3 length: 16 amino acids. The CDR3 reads CASSPTGGFRRSPLHF. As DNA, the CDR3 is TGTGCCAGCAGTCCCACGGGAGGCTTTAGGCGTTCACCCCTCCACTTT. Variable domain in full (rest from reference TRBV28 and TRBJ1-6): DVKVTQSSRYLVKRTGEKVFLECVQDMDHENMFWYRQDPGLGLRLIYFSYDVKMKEKGDIPEGYSVSREKKERFSLILESASTNQTSMYLCASSPTGGFRRSPLHFGNGTRLTVT.

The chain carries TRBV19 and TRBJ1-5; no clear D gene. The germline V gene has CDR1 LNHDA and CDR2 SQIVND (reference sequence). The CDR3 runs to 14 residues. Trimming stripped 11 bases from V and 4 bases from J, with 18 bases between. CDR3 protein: CAVSGVFGNQPQHF. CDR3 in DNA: TGTGCCGTGTCAGGTGTGTTTGGAAATCAGCCCCAGCATTTT.

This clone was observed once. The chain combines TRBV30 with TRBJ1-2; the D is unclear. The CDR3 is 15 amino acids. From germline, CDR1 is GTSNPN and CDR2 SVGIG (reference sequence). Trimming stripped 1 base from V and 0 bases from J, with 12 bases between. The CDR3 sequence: CAWSEEGTSNYGYTF. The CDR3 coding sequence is TGTGCCTGGAGTGAGGAGGGCACTTCTAACTATGGCTACACCTTC.

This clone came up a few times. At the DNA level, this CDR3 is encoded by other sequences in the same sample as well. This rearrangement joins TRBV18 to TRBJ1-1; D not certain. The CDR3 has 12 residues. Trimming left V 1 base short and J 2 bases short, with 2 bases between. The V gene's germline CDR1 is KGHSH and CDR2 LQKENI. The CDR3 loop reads CASSPLNTEAFF. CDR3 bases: TGTGCCAGCTCACCACTAAACACTGAAGCTTTCTTT.

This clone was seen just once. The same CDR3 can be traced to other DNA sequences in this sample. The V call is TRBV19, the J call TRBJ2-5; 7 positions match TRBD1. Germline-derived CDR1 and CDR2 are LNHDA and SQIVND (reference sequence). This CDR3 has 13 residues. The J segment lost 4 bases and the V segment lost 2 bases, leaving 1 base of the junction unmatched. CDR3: CASSISGGETQYF. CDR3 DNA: TGTGCCAGTAGTATATCAGGGGGAGAGACCCAGTACTTC.

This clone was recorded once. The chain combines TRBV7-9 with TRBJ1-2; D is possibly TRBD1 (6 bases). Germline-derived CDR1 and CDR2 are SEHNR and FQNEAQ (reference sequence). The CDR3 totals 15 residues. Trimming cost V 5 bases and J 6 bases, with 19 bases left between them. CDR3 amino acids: CASSRADNTGNGYTF. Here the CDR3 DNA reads TGTGCCAGCAGCCGCGCAGATAATACAGGGAATGGCTACACCTTC.

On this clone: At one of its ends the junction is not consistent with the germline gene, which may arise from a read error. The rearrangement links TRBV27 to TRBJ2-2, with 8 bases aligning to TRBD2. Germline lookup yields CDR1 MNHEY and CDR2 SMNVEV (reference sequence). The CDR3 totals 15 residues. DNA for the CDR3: TGTGCCAGCACCACGGGCGGGAGGAACCCCGGGGAGCTGTTTTTT. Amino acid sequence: CASTTGGRNPGELFF.

DNA for the CDR3: TGTGCCAGCAGCTGGACGGGACTCCCCGTAGAGACCCAGTACTTC. Translated: CASSWTGLPVETQYF. The gene calls are TRBV5-6 and TRBJ2-5; D is perhaps TRBD2 (6 bases). Trimming removed 3 bases at V and 4 bases at J, with 16 bases between. Germline assignment: CDR1 SGHDT and CDR2 YYEEEE. The CDR3 spans 15 residues. Filled out from reference TRBV5-6 and TRBJ2-5, the complete variable domain reads DAGVTQSPTHLIKTRGQQVTLRCSPKSGHDTVSWYQQALGQGPQFIFQYYEEEERQRGNFPDRFSGHQFPNYSSELNVNALLLGDSALYLCASSWTGLPVETQYFGPGTRLLVL.